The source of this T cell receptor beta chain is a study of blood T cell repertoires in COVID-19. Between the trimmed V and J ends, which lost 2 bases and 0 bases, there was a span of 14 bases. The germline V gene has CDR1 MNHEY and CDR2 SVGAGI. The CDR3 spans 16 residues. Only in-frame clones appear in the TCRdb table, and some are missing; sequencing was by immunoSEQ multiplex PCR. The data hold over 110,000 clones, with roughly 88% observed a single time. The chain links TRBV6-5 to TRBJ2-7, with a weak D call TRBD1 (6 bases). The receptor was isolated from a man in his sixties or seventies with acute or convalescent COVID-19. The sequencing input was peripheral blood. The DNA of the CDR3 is TGTGCCAGCAGTTACGCTTTCTCAGGGGCCTCCTACGAGCAGTACTTC. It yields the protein CASSYAFSGASYEQYF.